This is a list of T cell receptor beta chains from one sample in a study of a mutant IDH1 vaccine in newly diagnosed glioma. TCRdb's table, derived via immunoSEQ multiplex PCR, lists solely in-frame clones and lacks some. Among about 16,000 clones, 95% to 96% were seen once, and the ten largest hold roughly 3.7%. The sample consisted of peripheral blood mononuclear cells (PBMCs), taken from a glioma patient treated with radiotherapy, temozolomide or both. These receptors all come from a woman aged 18 to 35 with glioma. Some clones in this sample may be carry-over from other donors' samples. Both conserved end residues are part of each CDR3. The order of the fields is D gene, J gene, V gene, clone size, CDR3 protein, CDR3 DNA. D genes are given only for firm matches. The size of a clone is reported for some rows only, either as once, few or many, or as a class for expanded clones.

>NA|TRBJ2-7|TRBV7-2|NA
CASSLGRGRTATYEQYF
TGTGCCAGCAGCTTAGGGAGGGGTAGGACTGCTACCTACGAGCAGTACTTC
>NA|TRBJ1-5|TRBV6-5|NA
CASSSQVAGNQPQHF
TGTGCCAGCAGTAGCCAGGTAGCGGGCAATCAGCCCCAGCATTTT
>TRBD1|TRBJ1-2|TRBV10-3|NA
CAISPGQLYGYTF
TGTGCCATCAGTCCGGGACAGCTTTATGGCTACACCTTC
>NA|TRBJ1-4|TRBV7-8|once
CASSPQIATNEKLFF
TGTGCCAGCAGCCCCCAAATTGCAACTAATGAAAAACTGTTTTTT
>NA|TRBJ1-5|TRBV19|NA
CASSAVGNSNQPQHF
TGTGCCAGTAGTGCCGTGGGAAATAGCAATCAGCCCCAGCATTTT
>TRBD1|TRBJ1-5|TRBV6-5|NA
CASSSRQGSNQPQHF
TGTGCCAGCAGTTCCCGACAGGGGAGCAATCAGCCCCAGCATTTT
>TRBD1|TRBJ1-5|TRBV4-2|NA
CASSQETGNNQPQHF
TGTGCCAGCAGCCAAGAGACAGGGAACAATCAGCCCCAGCATTTT
>NA|TRBJ2-2|TRBV9|NA
CASSVIPGGELFF
TGTGCCAGCAGCGTAATCCCGGGTGGGGAGCTGTTTTTT
>NA|TRBJ2-2|TRBV7-2|NA
CASSARVTGELFF
TGTGCCAGCAGCGCCAGGGTCACCGGGGAGCTGTTTTTT
>NA|TRBJ1-1|TRBV6-1|NA
CASSNYRVAFF
TGTGCCAGCAGTAATTACAGGGTAGCTTTCTTT
>NA|TRBJ2-5|TRBV2|NA
CASREEGGWGETQYF
TGTGCCAGCAGGGAAGAAGGGGGGTGGGGTGAGACCCAGTACTTC
>NA|TRBJ1-1|TRBV7-9|NA
CASSLDPGMAFF
TGTGCCAGCAGCTTAGATCCAGGTATGGCTTTCTTT
>TRBD1|TRBJ1-1|TRBV6-5|NA
CASKPGTENTEAFF
TGTGCCAGCAAACCCGGGACAGAGAACACTGAAGCTTTCTTT
>NA|TRBJ2-1|TRBV5-1|NA
CASSLDGGTNEQFF
TGCGCCAGCAGCTTGGATGGAGGAACCAATGAGCAGTTCTTC
>TRBD1|TRBJ1-3|TRBV10-3|NA
CAISGGTGPGNTIYF
TGTGCCATCAGTGGAGGGACAGGCCCTGGAAACACCATATATTTT
>TRBD1|TRBJ1-1|TRBV29-1|NA
CSVEYRGEGTEAFF
TGCAGCGTGGAATACAGGGGCGAGGGCACTGAAGCTTTCTTT
>NA|TRBJ1-2|TRBV30|NA
CAWSVLERANYGYTF
TGTGCCTGGAGTGTACTGGAGAGAGCTAACTATGGCTACACCTTC
>TRBD1|TRBJ2-2|TRBV19|NA
CASSMVGTGSGELFF
TGTGCCAGTAGTATGGTAGGGACAGGGAGCGGGGAGCTGTTTTTT
>NA|TRBJ2-1|TRBV28|once
CASSLSPGASEQFF
TGTGCCAGCAGTTTGTCCCCAGGGGCGAGTGAGCAGTTCTTC
>NA|TRBJ2-2|TRBV19|once
CASSIHRNTGELFF
TGTGCCAGTAGTATCCACAGGAACACCGGGGAGCTGTTTTTT
>TRBD2|TRBJ2-3|TRBV4-2|NA
CASSQDLQRGGTDTQYF
TGTGCCAGCAGCCAAGATCTCCAGCGGGGCGGCACAGATACGCAGTATTTT
>TRBD2|TRBJ2-7|TRBV7-2|once
CASSLRSGVYEQYF
TGTGCCAGCAGCTTGCGTAGCGGGGTATACGAGCAGTACTTC
>TRBD1|TRBJ1-1|TRBV7-3|NA
CASSQGAENTEAFF
TGTGCCAGCAGCCAGGGGGCCGAGAACACTGAAGCTTTCTTT